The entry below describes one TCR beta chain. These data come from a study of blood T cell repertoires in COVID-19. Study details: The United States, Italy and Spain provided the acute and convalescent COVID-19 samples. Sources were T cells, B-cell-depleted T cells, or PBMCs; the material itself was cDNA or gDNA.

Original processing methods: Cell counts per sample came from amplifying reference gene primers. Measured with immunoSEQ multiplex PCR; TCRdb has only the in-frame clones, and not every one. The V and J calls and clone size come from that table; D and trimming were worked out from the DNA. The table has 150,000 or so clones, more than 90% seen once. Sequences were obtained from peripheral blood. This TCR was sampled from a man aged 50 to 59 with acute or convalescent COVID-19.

CDR3 nucleotides: TGTGCCAGCAGCCCGTACCCCGGGACAAACTACGAGCAGTACTTC. Translated, it gives CASSPYPGTNYEQYF. V gene TRBV4-2 combines with J gene TRBJ2-7, with D perhaps TRBD1 (6 bases). The CDR3 extends over 15 amino acids. Trimming stripped 4 bases from V and 3 bases from J, with 16 bases between. CDR1 and CDR2 (germline): LGHNA, YNFKEQ.